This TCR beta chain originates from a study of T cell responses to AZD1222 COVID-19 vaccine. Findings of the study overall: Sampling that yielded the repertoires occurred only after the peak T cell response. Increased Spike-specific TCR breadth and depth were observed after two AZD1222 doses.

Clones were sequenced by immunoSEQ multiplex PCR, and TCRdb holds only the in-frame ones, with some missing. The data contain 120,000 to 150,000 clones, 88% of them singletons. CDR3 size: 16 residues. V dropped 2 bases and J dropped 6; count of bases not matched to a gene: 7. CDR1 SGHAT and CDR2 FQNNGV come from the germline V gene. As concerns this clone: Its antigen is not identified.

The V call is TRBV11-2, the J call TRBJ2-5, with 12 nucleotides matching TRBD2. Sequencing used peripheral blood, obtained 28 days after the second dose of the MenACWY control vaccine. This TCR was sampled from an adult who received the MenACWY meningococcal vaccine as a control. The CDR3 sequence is CASSLSSGGAMKTQYF. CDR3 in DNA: TGTGCCAGCAGCTTATCTAGCGGGGGGGCTATGAAGACCCAGTACTTC.